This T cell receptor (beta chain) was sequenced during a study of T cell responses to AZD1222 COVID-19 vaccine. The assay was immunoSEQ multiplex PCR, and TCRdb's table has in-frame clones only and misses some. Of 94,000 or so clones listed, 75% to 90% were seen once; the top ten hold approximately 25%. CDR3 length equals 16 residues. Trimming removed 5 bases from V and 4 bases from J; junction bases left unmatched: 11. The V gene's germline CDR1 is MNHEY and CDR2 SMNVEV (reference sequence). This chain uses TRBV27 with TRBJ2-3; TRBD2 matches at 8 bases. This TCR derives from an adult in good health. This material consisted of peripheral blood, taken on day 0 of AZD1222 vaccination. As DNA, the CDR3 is TGTGCCAGCAGTCCCCTTGGAGCGGGAGTCCCAGATACGCAGTATTTT. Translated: CASSPLGAGVPDTQYF.